Listed below are T cell receptor beta chains from one sample, sequenced in a study of T cells in Graves' hyperthyroidism and ophthalmopathy. TCRdb independently ran MiXCR on the multiplex PCR reads; one entry per CDR3 protein. The profile shows 450,000 to 700,000 distinct CDR3 sequences, 46% of them singletons. The source material was peripheral blood or thyroid tissue (not recorded which). The receptors come from an adult woman with Graves' disease, either hyperthyroidism or ophthalmopathy (not recorded which). CDR3s include the opening cysteine and the closing phenylalanine or tryptophan. The D gene is left open where the match is weak. Clone size is shown for a subset of rows, as once, few, many or a class of expanded clone.

D gene,J gene,clone size,V gene,CDR3 protein,CDR3 DNA
NA,TRBJ1-2,NA,TRBV20-1,CSALQGDYGYTF,TGCAGTGCCCTACAGGGAGACTATGGCTACACCTTC
NA,TRBJ1-5,many,TRBV28,CASDGAPGTPFNQPQHF,TGTGCCAGCGACGGTGCACCCGGGACACCCTTCAATCAGCCCCAGCATTTT
TRBD2,TRBJ2-7,many,TRBV3-1,CASSQGRSSGRAYEQYF,TGTGCCAGCAGCCAAGGCAGATCTAGCGGGAGGGCCTACGAGCAGTACTTC
NA,TRBJ2-7,NA,TRBV7-9,CASSLDVLSSEQYF,TGTGCCAGCAGCTTAGACGTGCTTTCCTCTGAGCAGTACTTC
NA,TRBJ1-5,many,TRBV4-2,CASSQGDRQNQPQHF,TGTGCCAGCAGCCAGGGTGACAGGCAGAATCAGCCCCAGCATTTT
NA,TRBJ2-7,NA,TRBV7-9,CASSSWTAFTYEQYF,TGTGCCAGCAGCTCATGGACAGCTTTTACCTACGAGCAGTACTTC
NA,TRBJ1-3,many,TRBV13,CASSSRGLGNTIYF,TGTGCCAGCAGCTCTAGGGGTTTGGGAAACACCATATATTTT
TRBD1,TRBJ2-7,many,TRBV20-1,CSAIRGQGAYEQYF,TGCAGTGCTATTCGGGGACAGGGGGCCTACGAGCAGTACTTC
TRBD2,TRBJ2-7,many,TRBV11-1,CASSETGTSGRGEQYF,TGTGCCAGCAGCGAGACCGGGACTAGCGGGAGAGGGGAGCAGTACTTC
NA,TRBJ1-4,once,TRBV2,CASSEGGRWGEKLFF,TGTGCCAGCAGTGAAGGTGGCAGGTGGGGTGAAAAACTGTTTTTT
NA,TRBJ1-1,NA,TRBV6-1,CASSDLMAGRTEASF,TGTGCCAGCAGTGATTTGATGGCAGGGCGGACTGAAGCTTCCTTT
NA,TRBJ1-1,many,TRBV20-1,CSARAFLGILNTEAFF,TGCAGCGCCCGGGCTTTCCTTGGGATCTTGAACACTGAAGCTTTCTTT
NA,TRBJ1-2,NA,TRBV3-1,CASSQDRQAGGYTF,TGTGCCAGCAGCCAAGATCGCCAGGCTGGGGGCTACACCTTC
TRBD2,TRBJ2-5,NA,TRBV7-2,CACAGVAGRETQYF,TGTGCCTGCGCGGGAGTAGCGGGCCGTGAGACCCAGTACTTC
NA,TRBJ2-7,many,TRBV7-9,CASSSLVEQYF,TGTGCCAGCAGCTCCCTCGTCGAGCAGTACTTC
NA,TRBJ2-7,many,TRBV7-9,CASSPRGSDYEQYF,TGTGCCAGCAGCCCCCGGGGGTCGGACTACGAGCAGTACTTC
TRBD2,TRBJ2-7,NA,TRBV11-2,CASSFASGYEQYF,TGTGCCAGCAGCTTTGCTAGCGGGTACGAGCAGTACTTC
TRBD1,TRBJ1-2,many,TRBV7-8,CASSLGLGQGASSETNYGYTF,TGTGCCAGCAGCTTAGGCCTAGGACAGGGAGCGTCCAGTGAGACTAACTATGGCTACACCTTC
NA,TRBJ2-5,few,TRBV11-2,CASSFVQSETQYF,TGTGCCAGCAGCTTTGTGCAGTCGGAGACCCAGTACTTC
TRBD1,TRBJ2-7,once,TRBV29-1,CSVTRTGTYEQYF,TGCAGCGTTACTCGGACAGGGACCTACGAGCAGTACTTC
NA,TRBJ1-2,NA,TRBV20-1,CSSPLRGGYTF,TGCAGTTCCCCTCTGAGGGGTGGCTACACCTTC
NA,TRBJ2-2,many,TRBV10-3,CAISMDAQVDTGELFF,TGTGCCATCAGTATGGACGCGCAGGTCGACACCGGGGAGCTGTTTTTT
NA,TRBJ1-1,many,TRBV20-1,CSARNSASNRDTEAFF,TGCAGTGCTAGAAACAGCGCCTCAAATAGGGACACTGAAGCTTTCTTT
TRBD1,TRBJ1-6,many,TRBV10-3,CAISLGPGQGNSPLHF,TGTGCCATCAGCCTAGGACCGGGACAGGGGAATTCACCCCTCCACTTT
NA,TRBJ1-1,many,TRBV30,CAWSERDTEAFF,TGTGCCTGGAGTGAGCGGGACACTGAAGCTTTCTTT
NA,TRBJ1-2,NA,TRBV7-2,CASSLGGHSHYGYTF,TGTGCCAGCAGCTTGGGGGGACATTCGCACTATGGCTACACCTTC
NA,TRBJ2-2,NA,TRBV11-3,CAGSLGTAETGELFF,TGTGCCGGCAGCTTAGGTACAGCGGAAACCGGGGAGCTGTTTTTT
NA,TRBJ2-7,few,TRBV2,CARDAFGNEQYF,TGTGCTAGAGACGCCTTTGGGAACGAGCAGTACTTC
TRBD1,TRBJ1-1,NA,TRBV29-1,CSVRQGWGTEAFF,TGCAGCGTAAGACAGGGTTGGGGCACTGAAGCTTTCTTT
NA,TRBJ2-5,many,TRBV27,CASSWSRASGETQYF,TGTGCCAGCAGTTGGAGCAGGGCCTCGGGTGAGACCCAGTACTTC
TRBD1,TRBJ1-2,NA,TRBV7-3,CASTTGGSNYGYTF,TGTGCCAGCACCACAGGGGGAAGTAACTATGGCTACACCTTC
NA,TRBJ1-5,many,TRBV5-1,CASSPNMAGQPQHF,TGCGCCAGCAGCCCGAATATGGCAGGTCAGCCCCAGCATTTT
NA,TRBJ1-1,many,TRBV5-1,CASSPPGPNTEAFF,TGCGCCAGCAGCCCACCGGGCCCTAACACTGAAGCTTTCTTT
NA,TRBJ2-2,many,TRBV7-9,CASSATGELFF,TGTGCCAGCAGCGCCACCGGGGAGCTGTTTTTT
TRBD1,TRBJ2-5,many,TRBV7-8,CASSSKRQGPTAQYF,TGTGCCAGCAGCTCAAAACGACAGGGCCCTACGGCCCAGTACTTC
NA,TRBJ1-5,many,TRBV5-6,CASSPGGGPHQPQHF,TGTGCCAGCAGCCCCGGGGGGGGCCCTCATCAGCCCCAGCATTTT
TRBD2,TRBJ2-7,many,TRBV6-2/TRBV6-3,CASSAREYEQYF,TGTGCCAGCAGTGCGCGGGAGTACGAGCAGTACTTC
NA,TRBJ2-2,many,TRBV5-1,CASSLVATGELFF,TGCGCCAGCAGCTTGGTGGCCACCGGGGAGCTGTTTTTT
NA,TRBJ1-3,NA,TRBV7-2,CASSLWAHGNTIYF,TGTGCCAGCAGCTTATGGGCGCATGGAAACACCATATATTTT
NA,TRBJ1-2,once,TRBV20-1,CSARDTRGSGYTF,TGCAGTGCTAGGGACACCAGGGGTAGTGGCTACACCTTC
TRBD1,TRBJ1-3,many,TRBV10-3,CAITSDRGNTIYF,TGTGCCATCACCTCGGACAGGGGAAACACCATATATTTT
TRBD1,TRBJ1-1,NA,TRBV29-1,CSVEIGQGGRNTEAFF,TGCAGCGTTGAGATTGGACAGGGAGGGAGGAACACTGAAGCTTTCTTT
TRBD1,TRBJ1-1,few,TRBV29-1,CSVNWSGQGNTEAFF,TGCAGCGTTAACTGGAGCGGACAGGGAAACACTGAAGCTTTCTTT
TRBD2,TRBJ2-3,many,TRBV7-8,CASSLSGTGSTDTQYF,TGTGCCAGCAGTCTTAGCGGGACCGGTAGCACAGATACGCAGTATTTT
NA,TRBJ2-7,NA,TRBV10-3,CAISLRGSYEQYF,TGTGCCATCAGTTTGAGAGGATCGTACGAGCAGTACTTC
NA,TRBJ1-6,NA,TRBV6-5,CASSPRSGTPNSPLHF,TGTGCCAGCAGTCCCCGATCCGGGACACCTAATTCACCCCTCCACTTT
NA,TRBJ1-1,NA,TRBV20-1,CSAVGDTEAFF,TGCAGTGCGGTGGGGGACACTGAAGCTTTCTTT
NA,TRBJ1-1,many,TRBV6-5,CASSYFFGVKSTEAFF,TGTGCCAGCAGTTACTTTTTTGGTGTAAAAAGCACTGAAGCTTTCTTT
NA,TRBJ1-2,NA,TRBV11-2,CASSLLSGTYGYTF,TGTGCCAGCAGCTTATTGTCAGGGACTTATGGCTACACCTTC
NA,TRBJ1-1,NA,TRBV28,CASTPPGPLNTEAFF,TGTGCCAGCACTCCCCCGGGCCCTTTGAACACTGAAGCTTTCTTT
TRBD1,TRBJ1-5,NA,TRBV7-9,CASSGQGANQPQHF,TGTGCCAGCAGTGGACAGGGGGCGAATCAGCCCCAGCATTTT
NA,TRBJ1-1,NA,TRBV5-1,CASSLGTIVSTF,TGCGCCAGCAGCTTGGGAACTATCGTTTCCACCTTT
TRBD2,TRBJ2-2,many,TRBV4-1,CASSHGTSGDLTGELFF,TGCGCCAGCAGCCACGGGACTAGCGGGGATCTCACCGGGGAGCTGTTTTTT
NA,TRBJ1-2,once,TRBV2,CASSDVYYGYTF,TGTGCCAGCAGTGACGTGTATTATGGCTACACCTTC
TRBD1,TRBJ1-2,many,TRBV6-1,CASSEGTGLHYGYTF,TGTGCCAGCAGTGAAGGGACAGGGCTACACTATGGCTACACCTTC
NA,TRBJ2-7,few,TRBV29-1,CSVETEYYEQYF,TGCAGCGTTGAGACGGAATACTACGAGCAGTACTTC
NA,TRBJ2-2,many,TRBV5-1,CASSQGDNTGELFF,TGCGCCAGCAGCCAGGGAGATAACACCGGGGAGCTGTTTTTT
TRBD1,TRBJ2-7,once,TRBV20-1,CSAAFGQGASYEQYF,TGCAGTGCTGCCTTTGGACAGGGGGCGTCCTACGAGCAGTACTTC